The TCR beta chain described here comes from a study of T cells after yellow fever vaccination. This clonotype has ten or more counts. As yet, its antigen is unknown. V lost 0 bases to trimming and J lost 5 bases, with 13 bases between them. The CDR3 has 15 residues. Germline assignment: CDR1 LGHNA and CDR2 YSLEER. In TCRdb, the 5' RACE reads were re-called with MiXCR into one record per CDR3 protein. The table has more than 90,000 distinct CDR3 sequences, roughly 7.2% seen once. Study observations and caveats: Only a small proportion of the clonotypes turned up in both the CD4 and the CD8 compartments, likely arising from convergent recombination.

The V call is TRBV4-3, the J call TRBJ2-5, with D possibly being TRBD1 or TRBD2 (5 bases each). The TCR was taken from a man younger than 35 who received the YFV17D yellow fever vaccine. Sample: CD4+ T cells sorted from PBMCs, taken roughly 45 days after the first yellow fever vaccination. CDR3 region: CASSQEGERAETQYF. The CDR3 bases are TGCGCCAGCAGCCAAGAGGGGGAAAGGGCGGAGACCCAGTACTTC.